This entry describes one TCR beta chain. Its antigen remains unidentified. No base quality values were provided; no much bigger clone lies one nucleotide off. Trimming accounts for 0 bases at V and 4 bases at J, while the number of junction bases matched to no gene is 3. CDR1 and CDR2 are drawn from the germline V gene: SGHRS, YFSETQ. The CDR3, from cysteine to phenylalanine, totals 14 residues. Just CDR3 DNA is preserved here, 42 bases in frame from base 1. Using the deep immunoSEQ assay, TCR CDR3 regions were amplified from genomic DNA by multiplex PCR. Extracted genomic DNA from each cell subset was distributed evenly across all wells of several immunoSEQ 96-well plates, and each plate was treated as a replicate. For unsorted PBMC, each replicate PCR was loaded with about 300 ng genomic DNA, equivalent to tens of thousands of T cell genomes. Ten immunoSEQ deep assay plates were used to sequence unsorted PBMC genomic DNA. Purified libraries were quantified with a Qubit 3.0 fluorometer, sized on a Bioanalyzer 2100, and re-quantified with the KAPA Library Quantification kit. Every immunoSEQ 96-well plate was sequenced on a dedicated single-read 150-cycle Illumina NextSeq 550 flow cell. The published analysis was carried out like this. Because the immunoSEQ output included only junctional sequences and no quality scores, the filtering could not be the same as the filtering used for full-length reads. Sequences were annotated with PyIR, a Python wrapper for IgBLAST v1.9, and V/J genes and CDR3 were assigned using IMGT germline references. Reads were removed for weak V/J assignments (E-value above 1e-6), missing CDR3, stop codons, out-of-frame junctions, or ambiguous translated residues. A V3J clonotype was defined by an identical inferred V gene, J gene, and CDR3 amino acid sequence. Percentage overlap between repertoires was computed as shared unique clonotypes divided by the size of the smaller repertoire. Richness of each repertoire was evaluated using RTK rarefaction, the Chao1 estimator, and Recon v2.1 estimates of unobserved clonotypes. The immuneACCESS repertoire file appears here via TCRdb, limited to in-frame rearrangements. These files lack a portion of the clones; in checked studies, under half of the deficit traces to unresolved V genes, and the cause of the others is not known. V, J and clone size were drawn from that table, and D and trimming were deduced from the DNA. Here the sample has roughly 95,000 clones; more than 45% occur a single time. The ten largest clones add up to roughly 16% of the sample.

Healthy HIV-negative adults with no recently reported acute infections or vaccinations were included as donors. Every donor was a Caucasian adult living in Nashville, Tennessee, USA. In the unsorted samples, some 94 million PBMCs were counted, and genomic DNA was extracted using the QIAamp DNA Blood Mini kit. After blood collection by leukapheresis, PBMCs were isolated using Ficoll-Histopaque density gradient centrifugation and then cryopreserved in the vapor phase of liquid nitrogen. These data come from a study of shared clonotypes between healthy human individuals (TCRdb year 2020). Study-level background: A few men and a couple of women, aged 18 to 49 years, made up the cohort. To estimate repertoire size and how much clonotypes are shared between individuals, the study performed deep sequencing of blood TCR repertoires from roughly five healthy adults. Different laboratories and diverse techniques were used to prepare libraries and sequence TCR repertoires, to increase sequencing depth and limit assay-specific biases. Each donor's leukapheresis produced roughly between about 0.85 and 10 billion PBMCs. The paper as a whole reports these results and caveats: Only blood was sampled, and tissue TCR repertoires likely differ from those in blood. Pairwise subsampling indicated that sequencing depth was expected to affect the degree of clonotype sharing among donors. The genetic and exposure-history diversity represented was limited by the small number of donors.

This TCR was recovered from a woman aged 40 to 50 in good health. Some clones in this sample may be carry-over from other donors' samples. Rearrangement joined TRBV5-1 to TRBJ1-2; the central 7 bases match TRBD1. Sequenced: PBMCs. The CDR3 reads CASSLGQGTYGYTF. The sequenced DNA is TGCGCCAGCAGCTTGGGACAGGGTACCTATGGCTACACCTTC.